The next 13 T cell receptor beta chains were all read from a single sample in a study of memory CD4+ T cells and cytomegalovirus serostatus. The sort gate was single viable CD3+CD4+CD8-CD45RO+ cells for memory CD4+ T cells. The assay was immunoSEQ multiplex PCR, and TCRdb's table has in-frame clones only and misses some. The sample gives tens of thousands of clones, 77% of which show up once; 0.75% to 0.9% is in the top ten. Sequenced material: memory CD4+ T cells from blood. These receptors originate from an adult in good health and CMV-seronegative.

This sequence joins TRBV5-1 and TRBJ2-1, with D unclear. V was cut by 5 bases and J by 4 bases, with 13 bases left in between. Germline V gene data show CDR1 as SGHRS and CDR2 as YFSETQ. The CDR3 has 14 residues. CDR3 region: CASRLGQAYNEQFF. The CDR3 DNA reads as TGCGCCAGCAGATTAGGGCAGGCTTACAATGAGCAGTTCTTC.

This clone was seen only a few times. This sequence joins TRBV11-1 and TRBJ2-2; 7 nucleotides agree with TRBD1. Looked up from germline, CDR1 is SGHAT and CDR2 is FQDESV (reference sequence). There are 17 residues in the CDR3. V shed 5 bases, J shed 3 bases, and the junction held 12 bases outside the gene matches. The CDR3 DNA reads TGTGCCAGCAGCCCCACAACCGACAGGGCGTACACCGGGGAGCTGTTTTTT. The encoded protein is CASSPTTDRAYTGELFF.

This sequence joins TRBV5-1 and TRBJ1-1; D may be TRBD1 (6 bases). CDR3 length equals 13 residues. From germline, CDR1 is SGHRS and CDR2 YFSETQ. V lost 4 bases, J lost 2 bases, and 9 bases lay in between. CDR3 bases: TGCGCCAGCAGCACACAGGGTAACACTGAAGCTTTCTTT. It yields the protein CASSTQGNTEAFF.

The rearrangement links TRBV7-3 to TRBJ2-2; D is uncertain. This CDR3 comprises 14 residues. Germline V CDR1 and CDR2: SGHTA, FQGTGA. Trimming pared 2 bases from V and 7 bases from J, leaving 11 bases between. The CDR3 protein is CASSLQATGGELFF. CDR3 in DNA: TGTGCCAGCAGCTTACAAGCGACGGGCGGGGAGCTGTTTTTT.

The J gene is TRBJ2-4, the V gene TRBV28, with a weak D call TRBD2 (6 bases). Trimming removed 6 bases from V and 0 bases from J, with 6 bases in between. This CDR3 region has 13 residues. Germline V gives CDR1 MDHEN, CDR2 SYDVKM. In DNA form, the CDR3 reads TGTGCCAGCAGGGGACTAGCCAAAAACATTCAGTACTTC. Residues: CASRGLAKNIQYF. Looking up the rest from reference TRBV28 and TRBJ2-4 gives the full variable domain: DVKVTQSSRYLVKRTGEKVFLECVQDMDHENMFWYRQDPGLGLRLIYFSYDVKMKEKGDIPEGYSVSREKKERFSLILESASTNQTSMYLCASRGLAKNIQYFGAGTRLSVL.

This clone was picked up a small number of times. The genes are TRBV2 and TRBJ1-6; D unclear. V lost 4 bases to trimming and J lost 7 bases, with 14 bases between them. CDR1 and CDR2 from the germline V gene are SNHLY and FYNNEI. This CDR3 contains 15 residues. In DNA, the CDR3 is TGTGCCAGCAGTGCCGGGTTCGATTTAAATTCACCCCTCCACTTT. Translating it yields CASSAGFDLNSPLHF.

The J gene is TRBJ2-5, the V gene TRBV6-5; D call uncertain. Between the trimmed V and J ends, which lost 5 bases and 4 bases, there was a span of 8 bases. Germline V gene lookup returns CDR1 MNHEY and CDR2 SVGAGI. This CDR3 is built from 12 residues. This chain's CDR3 is CASSASLETQYF. The CDR3 bases are TGTGCCAGCAGTGCATCACTAGAGACCCAGTACTTC.

This sequence joins TRBV7-2 and TRBJ1-5; unclear D gene. Trimming pared 1 base from V and 3 bases from J, leaving 10 bases between. Germline V gene lookup returns CDR1 SGHTA and CDR2 FQGNSA. The CDR3 is 15 amino acids. CDR3 sequence reads: CASSLGGRINQPQHF. In nucleotides, the CDR3 is TGTGCCAGCAGCTTAGGCGGCAGGATCAATCAGCCCCAGCATTTT.

As for this clone: This sample also contains other DNA sequences that code for the same CDR3. The chain carries TRBV13 and TRBJ2-7; no definite D call. The germline V gene encodes CDR1 PRHDT and CDR2 FYEKMQ (reference sequence). V dropped 2 bases and J dropped 0 bases, with 5 bases sitting between them. There are 13 residues in the CDR3. CDR3 nucleotides: TGTGCCAGCAGCTTACGGAGCTCCTACGAGCAGTACTTC. Translation gives CASSLRSSYEQYF.

V gene TRBV7-9 combines with J gene TRBJ2-7; possibly TRBD1 for D (6 bases). CDR1 SEHNR and CDR2 FQNEAQ come from the germline V gene (reference sequence). The V gene lost 1 base and the J gene lost 9 bases, with 16 bases spanning the gap. This CDR3 region has 14 residues. The chain's CDR3 is CASSLGQEKVAQYF. CDR3 sequence (DNA): TGTGCCAGCAGCTTAGGACAGGAGAAGGTCGCGCAGTACTTC.

The chain employs TRBV4-1 and TRBJ2-4; TRBD1 aligns across 7 bases. With V trimmed by 1 base and J by 1 base, 10 bases remained unmatched. Germline CDR1 reads MGHRA; CDR2 reads YSYEKL. The CDR3 runs 18 residues. The CDR3 sequence: CASSQGGQPSHAKNIQYF. As DNA, the CDR3 is TGCGCCAGCAGCCAAGGGGGACAGCCTTCTCATGCCAAAAACATTCAGTACTTC.

V is TRBV12-5 and J is TRBJ2-7; 7 nucleotides match TRBD1. The germline CDR1 and CDR2 sequences are LGHNT and FRNRAP. The length of the CDR3 is 13 residues. J was trimmed by 6 bases and V by 5 bases; bases with no gene match: 7. The CDR3 loop is CASGTETGTEQYF. CDR3 sequence (DNA): TGTGCTAGTGGTACAGAGACAGGGACCGAGCAGTACTTC.

The chain carries TRBV6-1 and TRBJ1-4, with a tentative D call TRBD1 (6 bases). V was shortened by 6 bases and J by 8 bases, with 16 bases between the two germline ends. CDR3 length: 14 residues. The germline gives CDR1 MNHNS, CDR2 SASEGT. The CDR3 nucleotides read TGTGCCAGCAGCCCCACAGGGCCCCTAGAAAAACTGTTTTTT. Translating it yields CASSPTGPLEKLFF.